Listed below are T cell receptor beta chains from one sample, sequenced in a study of blood T cell repertoires in COVID-19. The method was immunoSEQ multiplex PCR; TCRdb's version includes in-frame clones alone and lacks a portion of them. This sample has about 260,000 clones, with around 84% found just once. The sequenced material came from PBMCs or T cells enriched from blood (not recorded which). The receptors stem from a man in his thirties or forties with acute COVID-19. Both conserved end residues are part of each CDR3. A D gene is named only where the DNA matches it firmly. A row's size may be missing; if present it is once, few, many or a size class.

>TRBV10-2|TRBD1|.|15|TRBJ2-2
TGCGCCAGCACCGACAGGGGTATCGGCACCGGGGAGCTGTTTTTT
CASTDRGIGTGELFF
>TRBV6-5|TRBD1|once|14|TRBJ2-2
TGTGCCAGCCTACAGGGGGCGCATACCGGGGAGCTGTTTTTT
CASLQGAHTGELFF
>TRBV28|.|.|11|TRBJ1-2
TGTGCCAGCACTAAGGGGGAAGGCTACACCTTC
CASTKGEGYTF
>TRBV6-5|.|.|15|TRBJ2-2
TGTGCCAGCAGTTACGCGGGGGCGACCACCGGGGAGCTGTTTTTT
CASSYAGATTGELFF
>TRBV11-2|TRBD1|few|18|TRBJ1-5
TGTGCCAGCAGCTTGGGCCGGGACAGGTTTTTTGTCACTCAGCCCCAGCATTTT
CASSLGRDRFFVTQPQHF
>TRBV28|TRBD1|.|15|TRBJ2-3
TGTGCCAGCAGCCCGGGGGACAGGGGCACAGATACGCAGTATTTT
CASSPGDRGTDTQYF
>TRBV5-1|TRBD1|.|13|TRBJ1-2
TGTGCCAGCAGCCCGGACAGGGTCAGTGGCTACACCTTC
CASSPDRVSGYTF
>TRBV9|TRBD1|.|17|TRBJ1-6
TGTGCCAGCAGCGCCGAACCGGGACAGGGTGTTAATTCACCCCTCCACTTT
CASSAEPGQGVNSPLHF
>TRBV6-1|.|.|15|TRBJ1-5
TGTGCCAGCAGTGAAAGTTCGGGGAGCAATCAGCCCCAGCATTTT
CASSESSGSNQPQHF
>TRBV7-2|.|.|15|TRBJ1-1
TGTGCCAGCAGCTGGAGGACACAGGGGAACACTGAAGCTTTCTTT
CASSWRTQGNTEAFF
>TRBV27|.|.|13|TRBJ1-5
TGTGCCAGCAAGCGGGCTAGCAATCAGCCCCAGCATTTT
CASKRASNQPQHF
>TRBV19|.|.|17|TRBJ1-3
TGTGCCAGTACCTCATTTTTGGGTCAGGGGACTGGAAACACCATATATTTT
CASTSFLGQGTGNTIYF
>TRBV7-8|.|.|14|TRBJ1-5
TGTGCCAGCAGCTTAGGGACACATAATCAGCCCCAGCATTTT
CASSLGTHNQPQHF
>TRBV7-8|TRBD2|.|15|TRBJ2-3
TGTGCCAGCAGCCCACGTCTAGCGGGGCAAGATACGCAGTATTTT
CASSPRLAGQDTQYF
>TRBV5-1|TRBD1|.|15|TRBJ1-1
TGTGCCAGCAGCACAGGACAGGGGGGGAACACTGAAGCTTTCTTT
CASSTGQGGNTEAFF
>TRBV19|.|.|15|TRBJ1-2
TGTGCCAGTACCATGGTCCCTCTAACGGACTATGGCTACACCTTC
CASTMVPLTDYGYTF
>TRBV11-3|TRBD1|.|16|TRBJ1-1
TGTGCCAGCAGCTTAACAAGGACAGGGGGCGACACTGAAGCTTTCTTT
CASSLTRTGGDTEAFF
>TRBV7-3|TRBD2|.|17|TRBJ2-1
TGTGCCAGCAGCCTCCAGGTCGGCGGGAGGTTGAACAATGAGCAGTTCTTC
CASSLQVGGRLNNEQFF
>TRBV19|TRBD1|.|12|TRBJ1-2
TGTGCCAGTACTCCAGGGGGTATCGGCTACACCTTC
CASTPGGIGYTF
>TRBV24-1|TRBD2|.|15|TRBJ2-5
TGTGCCACCAGTGATCCCGGGACTACCTATGGGACCCAGTACTTC
CATSDPGTTYGTQYF
>TRBV19|.|.|14|TRBJ1-5
TGTGCCAGTAGTCCGGGGGGCGGCTCTCAGCCCCAGCATTTT
CASSPGGGSQPQHF
>TRBV6-5|TRBD1|.|14|TRBJ1-1
TGTGCCAGCAGTCAACGCGACAGGGGAGTACAAGCTTTCTTT
CASSQRDRGVQAFF
>TRBV19|TRBD1|.|17|TRBJ2-6
TGTGCCAGTAGCCCAGGGACAGGGCCCTCTGGGGCCAACGTCCTGACTTTC
CASSPGTGPSGANVLTF
>TRBV13|TRBD1|.|17|TRBJ2-3
TGTGCCAGCAGCTCTGTCAGCCGGGACAGGGTTACAGATACGCAGTGTTTT
CASSSVSRDRVTDTQCF
>TRBV11-2|.|.|16|TRBJ1-2
TGTGCCAGCACCCTTTACGGGGTCAGGAGTAACTATGGCTACACCTTC
CASTLYGVRSNYGYTF
>TRBV24-1|TRBD1|.|15|TRBJ1-2
TGTGCCACCAGTGGGAGCAGACAGGGAATGGATGGCTACACCTTC
CATSGSRQGMDGYTF
>TRBV7-2|.|.|13|TRBJ1-3
TGTGCCAGCAGCGTAGGAGAGCGGAACACCATATATTTT
CASSVGERNTIYF
>TRBV19|TRBD1|.|17|TRBJ1-5
TGTGCCAGTACCCCCTTCGGACAGGCCAGGCTTACGCAGCCCCAGCATTTT
CASTPFGQARLTQPQHF
>TRBV27|.|once|15|TRBJ1-1
TGTGCCAGCAGTTTTGGTCTTAACGGGGGGACTGAAGCTTTCTTT
CASSFGLNGGTEAFF
>TRBV6-2/TRBV6-3|.|once|14|TRBJ2-1
TGTGCCACCAGCGTGGATCCGACAGTCAATGAGCAGTTCTTC
CATSVDPTVNEQFF
>TRBV18|.|few|12|TRBJ1-2
TGTGCCAGCTCATCCCTAACCCCTGGCTACACCTTC
CASSSLTPGYTF
>TRBV3-1/TRBV3-2|.|.|14|TRBJ1-6
TGTGCCAGCAGCCCTGAGGTCTATAATTCACCCCTCCACTTT
CASSPEVYNSPLHF
>TRBV19|.|.|12|TRBJ1-2
TGTGCCAGTAGTAATCCGGGATATGGCTACACCTTC
CASSNPGYGYTF
>TRBV7-9|TRBD1|.|15|TRBJ1-2
TGTGCCAGCAGCTTACAGGGGGCGTCGAACTATGGCTACACCTTC
CASSLQGASNYGYTF
>TRBV5-1|TRBD2|.|15|TRBJ2-2
TGCGCCACCAAACCGGGGGGGCATGCGTCCGGGGAGCTGTTTTTT
CATKPGGHASGELFF
>TRBV27|.|.|13|TRBJ1-2
TGTGCCAGCAGTTTAGGACAGTTTTATGGCTACACCTTC
CASSLGQFYGYTF
>TRBV9|TRBD1|few|15|TRBJ1-2
TGTGCCAGCAGCGTAGCGGCAGGGGGTAGTGATGGCTACACCTTC
CASSVAAGGSDGYTF
>TRBV6-2/TRBV6-3|TRBD1|.|15|TRBJ1-1
TGTGCCAGCAGTCCCGCAGGGGGCTTTGTCACTGAAGCTTTCTTT
CASSPAGGFVTEAFF
>TRBV4-1|.|.|15|TRBJ1-2
TGCGCCAGCAGCCTAGGGGCAGGGACTAACTATGGCTACACCTTC
CASSLGAGTNYGYTF
>TRBV7-8|.|.|15|TRBJ1-5
TGTGCCAGCAGCTCCCCGGGAGCTATCAATCAGCCCCAGCATTTT
CASSSPGAINQPQHF
>TRBV29-1|.|.|14|TRBJ2-1
TGCAGCGTTGTGAAGGACATAGACTACAATGAGCAGTTCTTC
CSVVKDIDYNEQFF
>TRBV6-4|TRBD2|.|16|TRBJ2-1
TGTGCCAGCAGTGATCCCAGCGGGGGGGATTACAATGAGCAGTTCTTC
CASSDPSGGDYNEQFF